The source of this T cell receptor beta chain is a study of PD-L1 blockade in urothelial cancer. The wider study: The median T cell count in blood samples was 141,255.

Method: immunoSEQ multiplex PCR; TCRdb's copy keeps in-frame clones and lacks some. The table includes approximately 79,000 clones, roughly 87% detected once. Germline V lookup: CDR1 MDHEN, CDR2 SYDVKM. There are 13 residues in the CDR3. With V trimmed by 9 bases and J by 5 bases, 7 bases remained unmatched. The sample here was PBMCs, taken around atezolizumab (anti-PD-L1) treatment. This chain links TRBV28 with TRBJ2-3; 8 bases are shared with TRBD1. This clonotype originated in a woman in her seventies with urothelial cancer. The CDR3 coding sequence is TGTGCCAGTCGGACAGGGTATGGAGATACGCAGTATTTT. It codes for CASRTGYGDTQYF.